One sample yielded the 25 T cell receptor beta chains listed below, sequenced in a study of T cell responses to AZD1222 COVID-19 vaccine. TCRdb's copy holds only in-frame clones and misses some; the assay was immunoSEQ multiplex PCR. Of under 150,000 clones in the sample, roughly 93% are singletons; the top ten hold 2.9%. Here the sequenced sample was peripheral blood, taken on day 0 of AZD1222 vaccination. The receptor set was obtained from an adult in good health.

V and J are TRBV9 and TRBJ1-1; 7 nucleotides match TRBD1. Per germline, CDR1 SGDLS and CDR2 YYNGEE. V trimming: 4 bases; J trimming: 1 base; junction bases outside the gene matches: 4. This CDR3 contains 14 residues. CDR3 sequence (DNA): TGTGCCAGCAGCCAGTCAGGGGGGAACACTGAAGCTTTCTTT. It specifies CASSQSGGNTEAFF.

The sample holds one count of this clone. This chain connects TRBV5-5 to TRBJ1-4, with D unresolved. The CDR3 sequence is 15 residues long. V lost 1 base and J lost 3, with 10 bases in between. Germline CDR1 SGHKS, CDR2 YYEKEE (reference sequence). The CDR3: CASSLSESANEKLFF. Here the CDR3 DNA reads TGTGCCAGCAGCTTGTCGGAGTCTGCTAATGAAAAACTGTTTTTT.

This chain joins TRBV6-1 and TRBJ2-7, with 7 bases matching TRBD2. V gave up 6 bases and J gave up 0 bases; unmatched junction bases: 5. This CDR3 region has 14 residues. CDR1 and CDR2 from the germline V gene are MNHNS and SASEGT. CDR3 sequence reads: CASRRTSDSYEQYF. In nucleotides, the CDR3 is TGTGCCAGCAGGCGAACTAGCGACTCCTACGAGCAGTACTTC.

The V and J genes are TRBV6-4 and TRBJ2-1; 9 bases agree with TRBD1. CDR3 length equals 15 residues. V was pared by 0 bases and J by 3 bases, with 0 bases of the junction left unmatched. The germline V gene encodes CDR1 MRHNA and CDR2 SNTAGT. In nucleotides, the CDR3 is TGTGCCAGCAGTGACTCGACAGGGGGCTACAATGAGCAGTTCTTC. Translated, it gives CASSDSTGGYNEQFF.

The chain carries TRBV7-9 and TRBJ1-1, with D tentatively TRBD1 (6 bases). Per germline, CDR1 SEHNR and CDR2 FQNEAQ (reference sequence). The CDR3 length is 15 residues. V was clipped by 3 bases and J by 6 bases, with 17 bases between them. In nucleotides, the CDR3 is TGTGCCAGCAGCTTGTGGGACATGGGGTTTGCTGAAGCTTTCTTT. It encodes CASSLWDMGFAEAFF.

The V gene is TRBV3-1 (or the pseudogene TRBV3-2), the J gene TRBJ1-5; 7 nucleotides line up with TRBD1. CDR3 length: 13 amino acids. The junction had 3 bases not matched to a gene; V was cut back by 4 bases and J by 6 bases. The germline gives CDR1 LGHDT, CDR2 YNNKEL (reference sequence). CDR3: CASSLDRVQPQHF. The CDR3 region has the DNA TGTGCCAGCAGCCTTGACAGGGTTCAGCCCCAGCATTTT.

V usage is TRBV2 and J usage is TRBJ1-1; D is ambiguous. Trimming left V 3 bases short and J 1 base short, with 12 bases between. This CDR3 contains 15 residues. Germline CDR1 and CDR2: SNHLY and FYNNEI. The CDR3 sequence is CASSDEGIGNTEAFF. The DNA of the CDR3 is TGTGCCAGCAGTGACGAGGGAATCGGGAACACTGAAGCTTTCTTT.

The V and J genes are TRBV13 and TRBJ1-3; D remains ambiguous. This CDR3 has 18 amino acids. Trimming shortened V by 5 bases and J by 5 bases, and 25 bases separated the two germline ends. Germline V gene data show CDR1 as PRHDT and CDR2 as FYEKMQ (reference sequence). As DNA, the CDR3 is TGTGCCAGCAGCCCGAAACAACCTACCGGGCCGTCAAGAAACACCATATATTTT. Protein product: CASSPKQPTGPSRNTIYF. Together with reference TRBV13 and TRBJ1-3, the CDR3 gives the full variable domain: AAGVIQSPRHLIKEKRETATLKCYPIPRHDTVYWYQQGPGQDPQFLISFYEKMQSDKGSIPDRFSAQQFSDYHSELNMSSLELGDSALYFCASSPKQPTGPSRNTIYFGEGSWLTVV.

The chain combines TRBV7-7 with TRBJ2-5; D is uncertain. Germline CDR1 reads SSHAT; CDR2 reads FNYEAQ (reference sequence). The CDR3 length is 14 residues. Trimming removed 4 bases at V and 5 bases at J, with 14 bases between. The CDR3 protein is CASSSYSFMETQYF. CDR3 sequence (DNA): TGTGCCAGCAGCTCCTACTCATTTATGGAGACCCAGTACTTC. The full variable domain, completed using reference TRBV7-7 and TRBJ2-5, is GAGVSQSPRYKVTKRGQDVTLRCDPISSHATLYWYQQALGQGPEFLTYFNYEAQPDKSGLPSDRFSAERPEGSISTLTIQRTEQRDSAMYRCASSSYSFMETQYFGPGTRLLVL.

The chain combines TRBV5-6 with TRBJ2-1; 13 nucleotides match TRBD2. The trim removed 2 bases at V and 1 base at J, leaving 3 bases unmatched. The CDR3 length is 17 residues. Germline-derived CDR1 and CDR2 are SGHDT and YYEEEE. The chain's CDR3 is CASSLRTSGSSYNEQFF. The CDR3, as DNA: TGTGCCAGCAGCTTAAGGACTAGCGGGAGTTCCTACAATGAGCAGTTCTTC.

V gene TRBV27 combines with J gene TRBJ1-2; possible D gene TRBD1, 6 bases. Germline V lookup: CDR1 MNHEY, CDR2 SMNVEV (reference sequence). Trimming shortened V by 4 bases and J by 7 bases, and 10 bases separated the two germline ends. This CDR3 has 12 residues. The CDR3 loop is CASSSQGTGYTF. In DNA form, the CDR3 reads TGTGCCAGCAGTTCACAGGGCACTGGCTACACCTTC.

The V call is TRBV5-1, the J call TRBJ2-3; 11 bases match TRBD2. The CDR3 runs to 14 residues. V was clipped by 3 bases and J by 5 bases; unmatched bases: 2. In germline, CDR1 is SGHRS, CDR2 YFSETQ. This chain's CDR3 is CASSSGTSGDTQYF. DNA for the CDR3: TGCGCCAGCAGCTCAGGGACTAGCGGAGATACGCAGTATTTT.

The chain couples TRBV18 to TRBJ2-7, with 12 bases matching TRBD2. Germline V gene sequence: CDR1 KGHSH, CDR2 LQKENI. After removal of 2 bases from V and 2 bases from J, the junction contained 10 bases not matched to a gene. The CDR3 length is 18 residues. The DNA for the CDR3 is TGTGCCAGCTCACCAGGTCAACTAGCGGGAGGTCCCCCCTACGAGCAGTACTTC. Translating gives CASSPGQLAGGPPYEQYF.

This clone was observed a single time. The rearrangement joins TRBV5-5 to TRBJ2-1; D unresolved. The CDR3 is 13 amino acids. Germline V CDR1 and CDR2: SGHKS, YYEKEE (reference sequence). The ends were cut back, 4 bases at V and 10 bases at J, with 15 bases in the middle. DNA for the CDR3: TGTGCCAGCAGCCCCGTCGAGAGGCTAGAGCAGTTCTTC. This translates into CASSPVERLEQFF.

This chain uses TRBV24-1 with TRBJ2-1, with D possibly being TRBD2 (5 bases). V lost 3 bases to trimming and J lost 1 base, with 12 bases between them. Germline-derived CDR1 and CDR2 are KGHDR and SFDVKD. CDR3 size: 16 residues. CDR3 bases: TGTGCCACCAGTGATGGAGGAAGGGATTCCTACAATGAGCAGTTCTTC. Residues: CATSDGGRDSYNEQFF.

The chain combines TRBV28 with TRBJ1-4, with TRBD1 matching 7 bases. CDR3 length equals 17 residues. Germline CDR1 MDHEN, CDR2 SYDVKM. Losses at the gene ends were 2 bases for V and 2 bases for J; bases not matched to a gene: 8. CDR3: CASSLLTGANTNEKLFF. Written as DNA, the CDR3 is TGTGCCAGCAGTTTACTCACAGGGGCTAACACTAATGAAAAACTGTTTTTT. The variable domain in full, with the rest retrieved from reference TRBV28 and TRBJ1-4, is DVKVTQSSRYLVKRTGEKVFLECVQDMDHENMFWYRQDPGLGLRLIYFSYDVKMKEKGDIPEGYSVSREKKERFSLILESASTNQTSMYLCASSLLTGANTNEKLFFGSGTQLSVL.

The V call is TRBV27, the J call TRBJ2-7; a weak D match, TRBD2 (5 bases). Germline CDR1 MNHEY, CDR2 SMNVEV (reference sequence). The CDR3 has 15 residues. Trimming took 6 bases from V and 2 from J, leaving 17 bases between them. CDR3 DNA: TGTGCCAGCAGGTATAACGGAGGAGGTGCCTACGAGCAGTACTTC. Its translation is CASRYNGGGAYEQYF.

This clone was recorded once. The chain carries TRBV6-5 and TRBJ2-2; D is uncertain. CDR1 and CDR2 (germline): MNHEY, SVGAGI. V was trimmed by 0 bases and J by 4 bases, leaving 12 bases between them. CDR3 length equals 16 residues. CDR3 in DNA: TGTGCCAGCAGTTACTCGTTTCTTCGTGGCACCGGGGAGCTGTTTTTT. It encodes CASSYSFLRGTGELFF.

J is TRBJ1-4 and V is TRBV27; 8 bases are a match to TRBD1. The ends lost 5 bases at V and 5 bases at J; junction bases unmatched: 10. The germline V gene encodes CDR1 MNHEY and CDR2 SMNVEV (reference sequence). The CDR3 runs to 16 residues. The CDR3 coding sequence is TGTGCCAGCAGTCCCGGGACAGGTCGGGGGAATGAAAAACTGTTTTTT. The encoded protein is CASSPGTGRGNEKLFF.

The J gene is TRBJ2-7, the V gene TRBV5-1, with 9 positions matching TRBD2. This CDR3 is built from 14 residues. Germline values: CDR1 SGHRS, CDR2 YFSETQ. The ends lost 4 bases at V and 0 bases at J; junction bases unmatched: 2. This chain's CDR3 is CASSGSGSSYEQYF. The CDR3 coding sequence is TGCGCCAGCAGCGGTAGCGGGAGCTCCTACGAGCAGTACTTC.

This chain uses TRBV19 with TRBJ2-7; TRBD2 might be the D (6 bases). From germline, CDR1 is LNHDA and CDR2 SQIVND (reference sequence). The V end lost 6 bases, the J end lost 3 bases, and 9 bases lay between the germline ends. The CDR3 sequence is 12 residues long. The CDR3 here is CASSAGGYEQYF. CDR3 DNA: TGTGCCAGTAGCGCCGGGGGCTACGAGCAGTACTTC.

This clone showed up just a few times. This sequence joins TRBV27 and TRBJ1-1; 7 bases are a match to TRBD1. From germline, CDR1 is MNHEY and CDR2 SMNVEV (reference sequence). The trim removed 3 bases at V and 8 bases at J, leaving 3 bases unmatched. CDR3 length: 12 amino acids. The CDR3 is CASSFTDREAFF. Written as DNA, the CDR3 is TGTGCCAGCAGTTTTACGGACAGGGAAGCTTTCTTT.

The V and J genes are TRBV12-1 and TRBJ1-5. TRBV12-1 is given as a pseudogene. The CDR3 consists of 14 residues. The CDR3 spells CASSFRSLGQPQHF. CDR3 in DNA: TGTGCCAGCAGCTTCCGATCGCTAGGACAGCCCCAGCATTTT.

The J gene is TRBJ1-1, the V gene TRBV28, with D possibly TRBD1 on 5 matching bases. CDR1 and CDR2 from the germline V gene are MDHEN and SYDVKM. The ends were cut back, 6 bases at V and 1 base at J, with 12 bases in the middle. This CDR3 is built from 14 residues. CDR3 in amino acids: CASSPGTGNTEAFF. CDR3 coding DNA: TGTGCCAGCAGCCCGGGAACAGGGAACACTGAAGCTTTCTTT. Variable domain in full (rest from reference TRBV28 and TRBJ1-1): DVKVTQSSRYLVKRTGEKVFLECVQDMDHENMFWYRQDPGLGLRLIYFSYDVKMKEKGDIPEGYSVSREKKERFSLILESASTNQTSMYLCASSPGTGNTEAFFGQGTRLTVV.

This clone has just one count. The CDR3 protein is CASSSSPAAAEAFF. The CDR3 coding sequence is TGTGCCAGCAGCTCCTCTCCGGCCGCGGCTGAAGCTTTCTTT. J is TRBJ1-1 and V is TRBV5-8, with D unclear. Germline-derived CDR1 and CDR2 are SGHTS and YDEGEE. CDR3 length: 14 residues. V was trimmed by 3 bases and J by 6 bases, leaving 15 bases between them.